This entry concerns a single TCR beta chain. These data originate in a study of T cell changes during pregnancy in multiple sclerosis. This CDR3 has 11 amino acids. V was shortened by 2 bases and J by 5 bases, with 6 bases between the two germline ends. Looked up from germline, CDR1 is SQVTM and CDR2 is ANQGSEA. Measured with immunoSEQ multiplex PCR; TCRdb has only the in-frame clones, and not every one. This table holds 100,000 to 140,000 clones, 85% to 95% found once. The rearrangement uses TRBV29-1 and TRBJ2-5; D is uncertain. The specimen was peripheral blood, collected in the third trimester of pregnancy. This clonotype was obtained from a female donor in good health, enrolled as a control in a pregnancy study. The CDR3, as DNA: TGCAGCGTTGAAATCCGGGAGACCCAGTACTTC. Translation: CSVEIRETQYF.